A selection of T cell receptor beta chains follows, all from one sample in a study of chemoradiotherapy in HPV16-positive cancers. Method: immunoSEQ multiplex PCR; TCRdb's copy keeps in-frame clones and lacks some. The sample contains about 22,000 clones, around 67% of which appear only once. Sample collection was performed from a patient who underwent chemoradiotherapy. The source of these receptors is a human donor with HPV-associated anogenital cancer. Both conserved end residues are part of each CDR3. The D gene is left open where the match is weak. Only part of the rows carry a size: once, few, many, or a class if the clone is expanded.

D gene | clone size | V gene | CDR3 length | CDR3 protein
. | . | TRBV10-1 | 14 | CASSGGGPTGTQYF
TRBD2 | . | TRBV5-4 | 14 | CASSSRASGTEQFF
. | few | TRBV28 | 13 | CASRNSGSYGYTF
. | . | TRBV19 | 15 | CASSISLAGRGELFF
. | few | TRBV9 | 14 | CASSVAGVGSPLHF
TRBD1 | . | TRBV10-3 | 13 | CASGTGKNEKLFF
. | . | TRBV28 | 15 | CASSPGGFRRTEAFF
. | few | TRBV11-2 | 10 | CASSQNGQYF
TRBD1 | . | TRBV6-6 | 16 | CASRKMRTGVLIEQYF
. | . | TRBV30 | 14 | CAAVEVRGTYEQYF
. | . | TRBV11-3 | 14 | CASSLDRGDTEAFF
TRBD1 | few | TRBV7-3 | 14 | CASSSTGDPTEAFF